Listed below are T cell receptor beta chains from one sample, sequenced in a study of blood T cell repertoires in COVID-19. Data came from immunoSEQ multiplex PCR; TCRdb stores just in-frame clones and leaves some out. Of about 95,000 clones listed, around 90% are singletons. The sequenced material came from peripheral blood. The receptors come from a man aged 60-69 years with COVID-19, enrolled during active disease. CDR3s include the opening cysteine and the closing phenylalanine or tryptophan. D genes are given only for firm matches. Only some rows state a clone size, as once, few, many or a class for expanded clones.

D gene	clone size	J gene	V gene	CDR3 protein	CDR3 DNA
NA	NA	TRBJ2-7	TRBV27	CASRVTRGFGSYEQYF	TGTGCCAGCAGAGTTACTAGGGGGTTCGGCTCCTACGAGCAGTACTTC
TRBD1	NA	TRBJ2-5	TRBV6-5	CASSLGTGRETQYF	TGTGCCAGCAGTCTTGGGACAGGGCGAGAGACCCAGTACTTC
TRBD1	NA	TRBJ2-7	TRBV11-2	CASSPRGQGAGEQYF	TGTGCCAGCAGCCCCCGCGGGCAGGGGGCGGGCGAGCAGTACTTC
TRBD1	NA	TRBJ1-1	TRBV9	CASSPRDRGTEAFF	TGTGCCAGCAGCCCACGGGACAGGGGAACTGAAGCTTTCTTT
TRBD1	NA	TRBJ1-4	TRBV10-2	CASSDLQGAIEKLFF	TGCGCCAGCAGTGACCTACAGGGGGCAATTGAAAAACTGTTTTTT
TRBD1	NA	TRBJ1-4	TRBV7-3	CASSPTGGTNEKLFF	TGTGCCAGCAGCCCGACAGGGGGGACTAATGAAAAACTGTTTTTT
TRBD2	NA	TRBJ2-4	TRBV19	CASRILPPGTSINIQYF	TGTGCCAGTAGAATCCTCCCCCCCGGGACTAGCATAAACATTCAGTACTTC
TRBD1	NA	TRBJ2-1	TRBV19	CASSNYRGYNEQFF	TGTGCCAGTAGTAACTACAGGGGTTACAATGAGCAGTTCTTC
TRBD1	NA	TRBJ2-4	TRBV3-1/TRBV3-2	CASQQGNIQYF	TGTGCCTCCCAACAGGGGAACATTCAGTACTTC
NA	NA	TRBJ2-3	TRBV6-2/TRBV6-3	CASIPHGSHRDTQYF	TGTGCCAGCATCCCCCATGGGAGTCACCGAGATACGCAGTATTTT
NA	NA	TRBJ2-1	TRBV9	CASSPRAEDNEQFF	TGTGCCAGCAGCCCTCGGGCGGAGGACAATGAGCAGTTCTTC
NA	NA	TRBJ1-6	TRBV5-1	CASSLTDSLDSPLHF	TGCGCCAGCAGCTTGACGGACAGCTTGGATTCACCCCTCCACTTT
TRBD1	NA	TRBJ1-6	TRBV6-5	CASSYQGGGSPLHF	TGTGCCAGCAGTTACCAGGGGGGAGGATCACCCCTCCACTTT
NA	NA	TRBJ1-3	TRBV30	CAWSTADTKVGNTIYF	TGTGCCTGGAGTACCGCCGACACCAAGGTGGGAAACACCATATATTTT
TRBD1	NA	TRBJ1-3	TRBV19	CASRLDRASGNTIYF	TGTGCCAGCCGCCTCGACAGGGCCTCTGGAAACACCATATATTTT
NA	once	TRBJ2-2	TRBV7-8	CASSLARGNTGELFF	TGTGCCAGCAGCCTCGCCCGGGGGAACACCGGGGAGCTGTTTTTT
NA	NA	TRBJ1-2	TRBV6-6	CASSSPGLSYGYTF	TGTGCCAGCAGCTCCCCGGGACTGAGCTATGGCTACACCTTC
TRBD2	NA	TRBJ2-3	TRBV2	CASSERGRGADTQYF	TGTGCCAGCAGTGAACGGGGGAGGGGAGCAGATACGCAGTATTTT
NA	NA	TRBJ2-7	TRBV15	CATSSPRDITYEQYF	TGTGCCACCAGCAGTCCCCGGGACATAACCTACGAGCAGTACTTC
TRBD1	NA	TRBJ1-2	TRBV30	CAWNRQGVDGYTF	TGTGCCTGGAATCGACAGGGGGTTGATGGCTACACCTTC